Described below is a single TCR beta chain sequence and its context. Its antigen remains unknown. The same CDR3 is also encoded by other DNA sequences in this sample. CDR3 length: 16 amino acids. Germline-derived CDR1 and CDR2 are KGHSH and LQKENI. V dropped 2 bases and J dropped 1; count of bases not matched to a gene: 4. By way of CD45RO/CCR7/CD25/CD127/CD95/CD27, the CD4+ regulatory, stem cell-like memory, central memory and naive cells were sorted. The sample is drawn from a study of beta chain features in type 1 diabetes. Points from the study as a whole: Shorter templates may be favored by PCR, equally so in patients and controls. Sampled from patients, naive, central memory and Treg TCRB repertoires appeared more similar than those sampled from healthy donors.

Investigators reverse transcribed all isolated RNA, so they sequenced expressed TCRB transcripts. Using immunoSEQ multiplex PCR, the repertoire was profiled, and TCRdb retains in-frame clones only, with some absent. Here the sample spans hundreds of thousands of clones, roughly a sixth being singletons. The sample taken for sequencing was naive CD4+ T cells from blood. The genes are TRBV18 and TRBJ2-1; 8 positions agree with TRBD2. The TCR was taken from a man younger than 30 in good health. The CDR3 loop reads CASSPGASGSYNEQFF. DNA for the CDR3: TGTGCCAGCTCACCAGGGGCTAGCGGGTCCTACAATGAGCAGTTCTTC.